What follows is one T cell receptor (beta chain) and its context. The entry originates in a study of T cell responses to AZD1222 COVID-19 vaccine. CDR3 length equals 15 residues. CDR1 is MNHEY and CDR2 is SMNVEV in the germline V gene (reference sequence). The V gene lost 0 bases and the J gene lost 4 bases, with 12 bases spanning the gap. Sequencing was performed with immunoSEQ multiplex PCR; in TCRdb, only in-frame clones are kept and a portion is missing. This table has approximately 160,000 clones, approximately 88% appearing once. Sequenced here: peripheral blood, sampled on day 0 of AZD1222 vaccination. The TCR sequence derives from an adult in good health. The chain joins TRBV27 to TRBJ1-1, with a tentative D call TRBD1 (6 bases). The CDR3 sequence: CASSLSPTGSTEAFF. The CDR3 DNA reads as TGTGCCAGCAGTTTATCCCCTACAGGGTCCACTGAAGCTTTCTTT.